A single sample is the source of the 2 T cell receptor beta chains below, sequenced in a study of T-cell reconstitution after alpha-beta-depleted transplantation in children. Preparation of the TCRbeta library used unique molecular identifiers. MiXCR, applied by TCRdb to the PCR reads, yields one record per CDR3 protein. The sample contains about 500,000 distinct CDR3 sequences, roughly an eighth of which appear only once. Sample: PBMCs, mostly from graft donor cells, taken 180 days after TCRalphabeta/CD19-depleted stem cell transplant. The receptor source for this set is a female patient aged 2-10 years who had a stem cell transplant for aplastic anemia, so the T cells may come from the graft donor.

This clonotype appeared a few times. The gene calls are TRBV11-2 and TRBJ2-2; TRBD1 matches at 7 bases. The CDR3 is 19 residues long. Germline trimming cut 3 bases from V and 1 base from J; bases unmatched to any gene: 14. Germline V gene lookup returns CDR1 SGHAT and CDR2 FQNNGV. This CDR3 reads CASSFPFLGQELNTGELFF. The CDR3 DNA follows: TGTGCCAGCAGCTTTCCCTTCTTAGGACAGGAATTGAACACCGGGGAGCTGTTTTTT.

This clonotype showed up just a few times. V is TRBV7-9 and J is TRBJ1-1; 10 bases line up with TRBD1. With 6 bases clipped from V and 1 base from J, the junction kept 11 bases outside the gene matches. The CDR3 totals 17 residues. Germline V lookup: CDR1 SEHNR, CDR2 FQNEAQ (reference sequence). The CDR3 protein is CASRELTGGSGNTEAFF. DNA for the CDR3: TGTGCCAGCAGAGAGTTGACAGGGGGCAGCGGGAACACTGAAGCTTTCTTT.